This T cell receptor (beta chain) is drawn from a study of breast tumors, draining lymph nodes, adjacent tissues. General observations from the study: Tumors had less TCR diversity than lymph nodes, more than nontumor tissue. The lymph node origin of tumor T cells was framed as consistent with a hypothesis, not demonstrated. Luminal-like breast cancer showed significantly greater tumor-nontumor repertoire similarity than basal-like breast cancer did.

Trimming removed 3 bases at V and 5 bases at J, with 7 bases between. CDR1 is DFQATT and CDR2 is SNEGSKA in the germline V gene (reference sequence). This CDR3 contains 12 residues. As regards this clonotype: Its antigen is currently unknown.

TCRdb reprocessed the multiplex PCR reads via MiXCR and lists one record per CDR3 protein. The repertoire consists of tens of thousands of distinct CDR3 sequences, with roughly 41% occurring once and the leading ten covering 10% to 13%. Specimen: breast tumor tissue. This chain links TRBV20-1 with TRBJ2-2; D unresolved. This clonotype originated in a female donor with breast cancer. Some clones in this sample may be carry-over from other donors' samples. The CDR3 spells CSARLGTGELFF. The CDR3 bases are TGCAGTGCTAGGCTCGGGACCGGGGAGCTGTTTTTT.